The entry below describes one T cell receptor beta chain. Antigen specificity is unknown. This sequence may be a read error, since a much larger clone differs from it by one base. The entry originates in a study of CD8 T cells in ankylosing spondylitis. General study findings and limits: Some of these motif variants have turned up before, in reports on reactive arthritis synovial fluid and blood.

The CDR3 extends over 14 amino acids. CDR1 and CDR2 from the germline V gene are SGHTA and FQGNSA. In TCRdb, the 5' RACE reads were re-called with MiXCR into one record per CDR3 protein. Of tens of thousands of distinct CDR3 sequences in the sample, around 25% were seen once. The sample comprised blood, either unsorted or a sorted T cell fraction (not recorded which). The chain uses TRBV7-2 and TRBJ2-3; D is possibly TRBD2 (6 bases). This TCR derives from a male donor with ankylosing spondylitis or in good health (not recorded which). CDR3 loop: CASILVGGGDTQYF. The CDR3 DNA sequence: TGTGCCAGCATCTTAGTCGGGGGAGGAGATACGCAGTATTTT.